The present TCR beta chain was sequenced within a study of T cell repertoires in cytomegalovirus infection. Overall study: CMV epitopes, recently identified HLA-C-restricted and well-studied HLA-B-restricted, were used. Public TCR beta signatures indicated both CMV infection and matching HLA type. Overall study findings and caveats: The ex vivo response showed dominance by HLA-C-restricted CMV-specific TCR beta clonotypes.

This clonotype has only a few counts. What it binds is not known. TCRdb redid the calling of the reads with MiXCR, one entry per CDR3 protein. The top ten hold about 20% of the sample, which has under 300,000 distinct CDR3 sequences, roughly 21% seen once. The CDR3 totals 16 residues. V dropped 1 base and J dropped 10 bases, with 20 bases sitting between them. Germline values: CDR1 SGHNT, CDR2 YENEEA. The sequenced sample was cultured PBMCs, obtained from culture after CMV antigen stimulation. The chain has TRBV11-3 and TRBJ2-1; D is perhaps TRBD2 (6 bases). This clonotype originated in a human donor in good health (CMV status not recorded). Some clones in this sample may be carry-over from other donors' samples. CDR3 nucleotide sequence: TGTGCCAGCAGCTTAGGGGTTACTAGCTGGCTTAACGAGCAGTTCTTC. Its protein is CASSLGVTSWLNEQFF. Complete variable domain (other parts from reference TRBV11-3 and TRBJ2-1): EAGVVQSPRYKIIEKKQPVAFWCNPISGHNTLYWYLQNLGQGPELLIRYENEEAVDDSQLPKDRFSAERLKGVDSTLKIQPAELGDSAVYLCASSLGVTSWLNEQFFGPGTRLTVL.